The rows below give T cell receptor beta chains drawn from one sample of a study of blood T cell repertoires in COVID-19. Repertoires were generated with immunoSEQ multiplex PCR, while TCRdb's copy carries only in-frame clones and drops some. The table has under 75,000 clones, roughly three quarters seen once. The sequenced sample consisted of peripheral blood. The origin of the receptors is a woman aged 80 or older with acute or convalescent COVID-19. Each CDR3 is given with its conserved first and last residue. Each record gives: D gene, V gene, clone size, J gene, CDR3 DNA, CDR3 protein. D genes are given only for firm matches. Size values are once, few and many counts, or a class for expanded clones, and some rows have none.

TRBD2	TRBV19	once	TRBJ2-1	TGTGCCAGTAGTGCCCCGGGACTAGGGTACAATGAGCAGTTCTTC	CASSAPGLGYNEQFF
.	TRBV9	.	TRBJ1-1	TGTGCCAGCAGCGATGCGACAGGGAACACTGAAGCTTTCTTT	CASSDATGNTEAFF
TRBD1	TRBV3-1/TRBV3-2	.	TRBJ2-7	TGTGCCAGCAGCCGGGACAGGGGTAGCGAGCAGTACTTC	CASSRDRGSEQYF
.	TRBV5-1	.	TRBJ1-2	TGCGCCAGCAGCTTGAACAGGGCATACGGCTACACCTTC	CASSLNRAYGYTF
TRBD2	TRBV28	.	TRBJ2-1	TGTGCCAGCAGTTACCTAGCGGGAGGGAGTTCCTACAATGAGCAGTTCTTC	CASSYLAGGSSYNEQFF
.	TRBV29-1	.	TRBJ1-6	TGCAGCGTTGAAGGGACAGTCTCCTATAATTCACCCCTCCACTTT	CSVEGTVSYNSPLHF
.	TRBV5-8	once	TRBJ2-1	TGTGCCAGCAGCTTGTCCGTAACAGGGAGAGTCTACAATGAGCAGTTCTTC	CASSLSVTGRVYNEQFF
.	TRBV6-1	.	TRBJ1-3	TGTGCCAGCAGTGAATTTGGAGGGTCCGGGGGAAACACCATATATTTT	CASSEFGGSGGNTIYF
.	TRBV11-2	.	TRBJ1-4	TGTGCCAGCAGCTTTCGGGGTTCAACTAATGAAAAACTGTTTTTT	CASSFRGSTNEKLFF
TRBD2	TRBV4-3	.	TRBJ2-7	TGCGCCAGCAGCCAATATTACCCGGGACTAGCGGGAGACGAGCAGTACTTC	CASSQYYPGLAGDEQYF
TRBD1	TRBV18	.	TRBJ1-3	TGTGCCAGCTCACTCGGACAGGACCGCTCTGGAAACACCATATATTTT	CASSLGQDRSGNTIYF
TRBD2	TRBV7-2	few	TRBJ2-1	TGTGCCAGCAGCCTTAGCGGCGGGAGAGGTGAGCAGTTCTTC	CASSLSGGRGEQFF
TRBD1	TRBV18	.	TRBJ1-1	TGTGCCAGCTCACCAATGACAGGGTTTGAAGCTTTCTTT	CASSPMTGFEAFF
.	TRBV4-2	few	TRBJ1-5	TGTGCCAGCAGCCAAGTGGCCACAGGAAGCAATCAGCCCCAGCATTTT	CASSQVATGSNQPQHF
TRBD1	TRBV5-1	.	TRBJ2-6	TGCGCCAGCAGCCGTTCAGGGGGCGCACCCCTCGGGGCCAACGTCCTGACTTTC	CASSRSGGAPLGANVLTF
.	TRBV9	.	TRBJ2-1	TGTGCCAGCAGCGCAGGGCCCACGGGCGGGGTAGGAAATGAGCAGTTCTTC	CASSAGPTGGVGNEQFF
.	TRBV18	.	TRBJ2-7	TGTGCCAGCTCTCCCAACGCCCTAGCGACCGCCTACGAGCAGTACTTC	CASSPNALATAYEQYF
.	TRBV28	.	TRBJ2-1	TGTGCCACCGGAGGGGATGAGCAGTTCTTC	CATGGDEQFF
.	TRBV3-1/TRBV3-2	few	TRBJ2-7	TGTGCCAGCAGCCAGGCGGACAGCGTCAGGTACGAGCAGTACTTC	CASSQADSVRYEQYF
TRBD1	TRBV9	.	TRBJ2-1	TGTGCCAGCAGCGTAGGGAACAGGGGGCCGTCTATGGAGCAGTTCTTC	CASSVGNRGPSMEQFF
TRBD1	TRBV9	.	TRBJ1-3	TGTGCCAGCAGGGGTACAGGGGGCGTCTTTGGAAACACCATATATTTT	CASRGTGGVFGNTIYF
TRBD1	TRBV6-2/TRBV6-3	.	TRBJ2-7	TGTGCCAGCAGTTACTCCGGACAGGGACACGAGCAGTACTTC	CASSYSGQGHEQYF
.	TRBV28	.	TRBJ2-2	TGTGCCAGCAGCCCGAGGGGGACCGGGGAGCTGTTTTTT	CASSPRGTGELFF